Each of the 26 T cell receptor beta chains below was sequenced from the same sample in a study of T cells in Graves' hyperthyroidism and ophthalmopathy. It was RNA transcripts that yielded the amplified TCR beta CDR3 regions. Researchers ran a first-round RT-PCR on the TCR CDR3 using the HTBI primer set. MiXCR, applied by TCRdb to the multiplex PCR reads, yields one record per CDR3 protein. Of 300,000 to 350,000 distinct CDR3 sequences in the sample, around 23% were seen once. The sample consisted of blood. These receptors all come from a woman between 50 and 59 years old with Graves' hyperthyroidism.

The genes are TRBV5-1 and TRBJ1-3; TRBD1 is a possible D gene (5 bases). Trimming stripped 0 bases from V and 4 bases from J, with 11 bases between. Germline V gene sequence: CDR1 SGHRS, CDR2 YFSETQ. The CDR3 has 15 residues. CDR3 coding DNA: TGCGCCAGCAGCTTGGAGGCAGGGAGCGGAAACACCATATATTTT. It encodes CASSLEAGSGNTIYF.

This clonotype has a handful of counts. This CDR3 is CASSATGVIEKLFF. The CDR3 DNA sequence: TGCGCCAGCAGCGCAACAGGGGTGATTGAAAAACTGTTTTTT. This chain connects TRBV5-1 to TRBJ1-4; 7 bases line up with TRBD1. CDR3 length: 14 residues. Germline V lookup: CDR1 SGHRS, CDR2 YFSETQ. The trim removed 4 bases at V and 7 bases at J, leaving 7 bases unmatched.

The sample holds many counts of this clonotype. As DNA, the CDR3 is TGTGCCAGCAGGCGGGGCTCCTCGGGTTATGGCTACACCTTC. Protein sequence: CASRRGSSGYGYTF. The chain recombines TRBV12-3 or TRBV12-4 with TRBJ1-2, with a tentative D call TRBD1 (5 bases). This CDR3 has 14 residues. Trimming shortened V by 6 bases and J by 5 bases, and 16 bases separated the two germline ends.

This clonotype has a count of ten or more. DNA for the CDR3: TGTGCCAGCAGGGCGCGGGATACGCAGTATTTT. Protein product: CASRARDTQYF. The chain links TRBV6-1 to TRBJ2-3; D unclear. Per the germline V gene, CDR1 is MNHNS and CDR2 is SASEGT. V was pared by 6 bases and J by 6 bases, with 7 bases between. The CDR3 totals 11 residues.

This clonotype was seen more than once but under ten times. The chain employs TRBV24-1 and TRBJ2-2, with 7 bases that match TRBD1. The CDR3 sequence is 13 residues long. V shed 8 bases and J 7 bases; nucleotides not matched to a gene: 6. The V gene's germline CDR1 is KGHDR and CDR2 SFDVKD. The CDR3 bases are TGTGCCACCATGAAGGGGGCGAGCGGGGAGCTGTTTTTT. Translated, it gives CATMKGASGELFF.

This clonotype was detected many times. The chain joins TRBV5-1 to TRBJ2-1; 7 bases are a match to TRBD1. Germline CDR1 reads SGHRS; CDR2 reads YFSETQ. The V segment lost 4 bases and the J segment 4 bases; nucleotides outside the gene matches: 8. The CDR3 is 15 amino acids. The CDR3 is CASSPGTGVYNEQFF. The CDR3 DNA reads TGCGCCAGCAGCCCTGGAACAGGGGTTTACAATGAGCAGTTCTTC.

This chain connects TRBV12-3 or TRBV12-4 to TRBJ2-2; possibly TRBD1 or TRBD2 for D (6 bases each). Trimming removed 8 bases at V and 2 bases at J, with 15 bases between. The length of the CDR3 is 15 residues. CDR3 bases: TGTGCCAGCCGGGGGCCTGGGGAAAACACCGGGGAGCTGTTTTTT. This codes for CASRGPGENTGELFF.

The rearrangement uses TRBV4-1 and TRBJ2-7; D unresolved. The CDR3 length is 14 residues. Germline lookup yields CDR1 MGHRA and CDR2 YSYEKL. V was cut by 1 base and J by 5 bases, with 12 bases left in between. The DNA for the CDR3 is TGCGCCAGCAGCCAAGCGGCGGCCGGTGACGAGCAGTACTTC. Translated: CASSQAAAGDEQYF.

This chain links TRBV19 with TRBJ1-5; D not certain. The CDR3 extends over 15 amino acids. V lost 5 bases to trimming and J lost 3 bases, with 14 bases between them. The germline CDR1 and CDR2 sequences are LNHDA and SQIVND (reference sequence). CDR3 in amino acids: CASSPGRKPNQPQHF. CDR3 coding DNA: TGTGCCAGTAGTCCCGGACGGAAACCCAATCAGCCCCAGCATTTT.

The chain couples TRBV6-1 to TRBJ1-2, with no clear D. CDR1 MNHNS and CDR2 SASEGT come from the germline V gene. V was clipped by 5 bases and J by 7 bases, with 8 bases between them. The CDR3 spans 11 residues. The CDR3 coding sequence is TGTGCCAGCAGTCCGAAGGCTGGCTACACCTTC. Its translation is CASSPKAGYTF.

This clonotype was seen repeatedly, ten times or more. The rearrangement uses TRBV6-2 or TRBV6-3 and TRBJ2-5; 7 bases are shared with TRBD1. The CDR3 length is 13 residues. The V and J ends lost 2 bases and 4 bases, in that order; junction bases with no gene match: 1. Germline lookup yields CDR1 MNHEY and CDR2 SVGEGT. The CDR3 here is CASSYRGLETQYF. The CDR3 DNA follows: TGTGCCAGCAGTTACAGGGGGCTAGAGACCCAGTACTTC.

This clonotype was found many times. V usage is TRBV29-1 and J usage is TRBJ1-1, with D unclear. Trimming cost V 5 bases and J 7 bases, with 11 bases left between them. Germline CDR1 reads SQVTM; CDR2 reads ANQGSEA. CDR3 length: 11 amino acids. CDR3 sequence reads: CSVQDGIEAFF. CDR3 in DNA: TGCAGCGTTCAGGACGGGATTGAAGCTTTCTTT.

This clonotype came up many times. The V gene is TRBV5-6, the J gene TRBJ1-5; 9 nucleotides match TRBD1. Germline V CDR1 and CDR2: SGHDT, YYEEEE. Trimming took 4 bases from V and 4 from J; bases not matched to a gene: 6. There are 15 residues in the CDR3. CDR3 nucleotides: TGTGCCAGCAGCATCGGGGACAGGGCAAATCAGCCCCAGCATTTT. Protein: CASSIGDRANQPQHF.

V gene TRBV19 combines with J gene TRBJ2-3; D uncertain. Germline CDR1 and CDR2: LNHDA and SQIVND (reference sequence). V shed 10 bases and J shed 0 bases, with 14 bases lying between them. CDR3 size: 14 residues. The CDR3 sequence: CATSTGSSTDTQYF. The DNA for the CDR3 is TGTGCCACCAGCACCGGGTCTAGCACAGATACGCAGTATTTT.

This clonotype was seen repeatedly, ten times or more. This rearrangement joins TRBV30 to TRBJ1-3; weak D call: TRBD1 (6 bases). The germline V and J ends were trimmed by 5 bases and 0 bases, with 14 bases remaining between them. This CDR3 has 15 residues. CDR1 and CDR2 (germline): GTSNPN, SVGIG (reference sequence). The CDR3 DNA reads TGTGCCTGGGGCGAGGGACAAATCTCTGGAAACACCATATATTTT. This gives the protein CAWGEGQISGNTIYF.

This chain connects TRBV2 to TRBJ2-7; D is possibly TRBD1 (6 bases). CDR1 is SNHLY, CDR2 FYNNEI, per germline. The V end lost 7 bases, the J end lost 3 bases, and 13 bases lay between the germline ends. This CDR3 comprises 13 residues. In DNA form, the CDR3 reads TGTGCCAGCACCGGACAGTTCATCTACGAGCAGTACTTC. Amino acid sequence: CASTGQFIYEQYF.

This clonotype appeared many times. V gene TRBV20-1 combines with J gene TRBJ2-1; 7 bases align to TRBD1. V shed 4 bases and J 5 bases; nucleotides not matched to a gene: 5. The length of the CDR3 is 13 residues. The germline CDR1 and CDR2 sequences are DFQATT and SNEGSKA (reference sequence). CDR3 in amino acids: CSANRGPNNEQFF. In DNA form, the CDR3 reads TGCAGTGCTAACAGGGGTCCAAACAATGAGCAGTTCTTC.

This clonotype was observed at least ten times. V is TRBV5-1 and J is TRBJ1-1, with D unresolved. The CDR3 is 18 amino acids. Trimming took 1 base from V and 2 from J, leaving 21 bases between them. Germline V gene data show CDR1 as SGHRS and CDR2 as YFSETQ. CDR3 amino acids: CASSLSYRTVGINTEAFF. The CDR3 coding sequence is TGCGCCAGCAGCTTGAGTTATAGGACGGTGGGGATAAACACTGAAGCTTTCTTT.

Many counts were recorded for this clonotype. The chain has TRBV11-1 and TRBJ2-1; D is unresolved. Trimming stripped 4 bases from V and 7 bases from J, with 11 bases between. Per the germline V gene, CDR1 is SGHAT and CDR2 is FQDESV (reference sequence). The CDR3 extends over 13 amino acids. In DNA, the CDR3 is TGTGCCAGCAGCTCACGACTGGGAAATGAGCAGTTCTTC. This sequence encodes CASSSRLGNEQFF. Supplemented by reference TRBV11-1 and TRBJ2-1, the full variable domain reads EAEVAQSPRYKITEKSQAVAFWCDPISGHATLYWYRQILGQGPELLVQFQDESVVDDSQLPKDRFSAERLKGVDSTLKIQPAELGDSAMYLCASSSRLGNEQFFGPGTRLTVL.

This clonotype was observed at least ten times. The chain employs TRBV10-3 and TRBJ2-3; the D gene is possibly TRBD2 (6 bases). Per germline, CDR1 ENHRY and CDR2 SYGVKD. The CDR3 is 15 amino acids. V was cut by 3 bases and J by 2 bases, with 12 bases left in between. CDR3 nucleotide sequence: TGTGCCATCAGTGAATCCGGGACTCACACAGATACGCAGTATTTT. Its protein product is CAISESGTHTDTQYF.

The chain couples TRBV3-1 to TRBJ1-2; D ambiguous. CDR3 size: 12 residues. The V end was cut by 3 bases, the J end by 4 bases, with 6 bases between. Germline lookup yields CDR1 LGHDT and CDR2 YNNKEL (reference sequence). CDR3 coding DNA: TGTGCCAGCAGCCATGGGAGCTATGGCTACACCTTC. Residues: CASSHGSYGYTF.

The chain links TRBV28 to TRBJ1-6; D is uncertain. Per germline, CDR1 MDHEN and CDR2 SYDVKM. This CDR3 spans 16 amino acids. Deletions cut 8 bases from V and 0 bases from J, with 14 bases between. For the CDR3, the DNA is TGTGCCAGCTCAAAGTTTTTGAGCTCCTATAATTCACCCCTCCACTTT. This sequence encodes CASSKFLSSYNSPLHF.

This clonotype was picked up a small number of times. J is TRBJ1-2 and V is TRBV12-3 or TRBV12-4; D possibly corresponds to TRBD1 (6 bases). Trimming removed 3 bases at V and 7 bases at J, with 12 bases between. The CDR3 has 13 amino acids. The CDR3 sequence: CASSFAGAGGYTF. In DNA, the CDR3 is TGTGCCAGCAGTTTCGCGGGGGCTGGTGGCTACACCTTC.

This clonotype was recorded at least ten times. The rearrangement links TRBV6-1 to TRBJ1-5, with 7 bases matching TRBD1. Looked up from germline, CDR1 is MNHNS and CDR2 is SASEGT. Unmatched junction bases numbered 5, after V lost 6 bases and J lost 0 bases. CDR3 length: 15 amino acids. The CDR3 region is CASRPTGDSNQPQHF. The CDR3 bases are TGTGCCAGCAGACCTACAGGGGATAGCAATCAGCCCCAGCATTTT.

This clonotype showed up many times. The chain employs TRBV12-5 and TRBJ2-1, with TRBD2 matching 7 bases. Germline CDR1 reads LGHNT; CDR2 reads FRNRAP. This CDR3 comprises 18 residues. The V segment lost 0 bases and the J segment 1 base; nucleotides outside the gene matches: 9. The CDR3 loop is CASGLVTGGSRSYNEQFF. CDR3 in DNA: TGTGCTAGTGGTTTGGTGACGGGCGGGAGTCGGTCCTACAATGAGCAGTTCTTC.

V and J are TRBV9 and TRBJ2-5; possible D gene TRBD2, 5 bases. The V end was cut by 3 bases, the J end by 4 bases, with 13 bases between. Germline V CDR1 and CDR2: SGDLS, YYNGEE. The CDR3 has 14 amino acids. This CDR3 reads CASSGRGLGETQYF. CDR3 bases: TGTGCCAGCAGCGGCAGAGGGTTGGGAGAGACCCAGTACTTC.